Each of the 18 T cell receptor beta chains below was sequenced from the same sample in a study of blood T cell repertoires in COVID-19. Libraries were prepared by immunoSEQ multiplex PCR; TCRdb keeps only in-frame clonotypes and omits some of them. The sample carries a few hundred thousand clones, around nine tenths recorded once. The sample consisted of peripheral blood. The receptors derive from a woman in her sixties with COVID-19, enrolled during active disease.

This clone was observed a few times. The CDR3 coding sequence is TGTGCCAGCAGCTCCCGGGTCTTTACGAACGAGCAGTACTTC. It codes for CASSSRVFTNEQYF. The chain joins TRBV7-2 to TRBJ2-7; the D is unclear. Germline V lookup: CDR1 SGHTA, CDR2 FQGNSA. This CDR3 is 14 amino acids long. Trimming took 4 bases from V and 5 from J, leaving 15 bases between them.

The chain combines TRBV19 with TRBJ1-2, with no clear D. The V gene's germline CDR1 is LNHDA and CDR2 SQIVND (reference sequence). The CDR3 has 14 amino acids. Trimming pared 3 bases from V and 4 bases from J, leaving 12 bases between. CDR3 coding DNA: TGTGCCAGTAGTATCGGGTCGGGAGGCTATGGCTACACCTTC. Protein sequence: CASSIGSGGYGYTF.

The chain links TRBV28 to TRBJ1-2, with D uncertain. V was shortened by 8 bases and J by 6 bases, with 19 bases between the two germline ends. Germline loops: CDR1 MDHEN, CDR2 SYDVKM. The CDR3 contains 14 residues. DNA of the CDR3: TGTGCCAGCGGTATTCGGGTCAGCCGGGATGGCTACACCTTC. This sequence encodes CASGIRVSRDGYTF.

V gene TRBV7-2 combines with J gene TRBJ2-1; 12 nucleotides agree with TRBD2. CDR3 length: 17 amino acids. The germline CDR1 and CDR2 sequences are SGHTA and FQGNSA. The ends lost 1 base at V and 4 bases at J; junction bases unmatched: 5. CDR3 in DNA: TGTGCCAGCAGCTTAGTTCCTAGCGGGGGGGGTTACAATGAGCAGTTCTTC. Translated, it gives CASSLVPSGGGYNEQFF. Supplemented by reference TRBV7-2 and TRBJ2-1, the full variable domain reads GAGVSQSPSNKVTEKGKDVELRCDPISGHTALYWYRQSLGQGLEFLIYFQGNSAPDKSGLPSDRFSAERTGGSVSTLTIQRTQQEDSAVYLCASSLVPSGGGYNEQFFGPGTRLTVL.

J is TRBJ2-1 and V is TRBV29-1; tentative D call: TRBD2 (6 bases). CDR1 is SQVTM and CDR2 is ANQGSEA in the germline V gene. V was pared by 4 bases and J by 10 bases, with 14 bases between. This CDR3 is built from 12 residues. This CDR3 is CSVVPTSWEQFF. The CDR3 DNA reads TGCAGCGTTGTCCCGACTAGTTGGGAGCAGTTCTTC.

This chain joins TRBV24-1 and TRBJ2-2; D remains ambiguous. This CDR3 spans 11 amino acids. Germline values: CDR1 KGHDR, CDR2 SFDVKD. The V end lost 4 bases, the J end lost 7 bases, and 3 bases lay between the germline ends. This CDR3 reads CATSESGELFF. CDR3 coding DNA: TGTGCCACCAGTGAGAGCGGGGAGCTGTTTTTT.

The chain links TRBV7-8 to TRBJ1-3, with no clear D. The CDR3 spans 11 residues. Looked up from germline, CDR1 is SGHVS and CDR2 is FQNEAQ. Trimming stripped 1 base from V and 9 bases from J, with 4 bases between. The CDR3: CASSLGATIYF. CDR3 bases: TGTGCCAGCAGCTTAGGAGCCACCATATATTTT.

The chain employs TRBV5-1 and TRBJ1-6; 8 nucleotides line up with TRBD1. The CDR3 is 15 amino acids. Germline CDR1 reads SGHRS; CDR2 reads YFSETQ. J lost 8 bases, V lost 4 bases, and 8 bases had no gene match. CDR3 nucleotides: TGCGCCAGCAGCCCATACACAGGGGGTGATTCACCCCTCCACTTT. Protein: CASSPYTGGDSPLHF.

The CDR3 sequence: CASSLSRNGAGELFF. The CDR3, as DNA: TGCGCCAGCAGCCTTTCAAGGAATGGAGCCGGGGAGCTGTTTTTT. This chain joins TRBV5-1 and TRBJ2-2, with unresolved D. This CDR3 spans 15 amino acids. Germline V gene data show CDR1 as SGHRS and CDR2 as YFSETQ. Trimming cost V 4 bases and J 6 bases, with 16 bases left between them.

Concerning this clone: One end of the junction is discordant with germline, which a read error may explain. The genes are TRBV7-7 and TRBJ2-1; 8 bases fit TRBD2. There are 15 residues in the CDR3. Germline CDR1 and CDR2: SSHAT and FNYEAQ (reference sequence). The DNA of the CDR3 is TGTGCTAGCAGCCGCACTAAAGGACTAGCCAATGAGCAGTTCTTC. Its translation: CASSRTKGLANEQFF.

The V and J genes are TRBV12-3 or TRBV12-4 and TRBJ1-2; TRBD1 matches at 7 bases. CDR3 size: 13 residues. J gave up 7 bases and V 4 bases, and 6 bases lay outside the gene matches. The CDR3 sequence is CASSSARTGGYTF. The CDR3 DNA reads as TGTGCCAGCAGTTCCGCTCGGACAGGTGGCTACACCTTC.

J is TRBJ1-5 and V is TRBV4-1; no clear D gene. The CDR3 has 16 amino acids. Germline assignment: CDR1 MGHRA and CDR2 YSYEKL. V was cut by 0 bases and J by 0 bases, with 9 bases left in between. The CDR3 here is CASSQEQILSNQPQHF. The CDR3 region has the DNA TGCGCCAGCAGCCAAGAACAGATTCTTAGCAATCAGCCCCAGCATTTT.

The chain is built from TRBV6-5 and TRBJ2-1, with 10 nucleotides matching TRBD1. Per the germline V gene, CDR1 is MNHEY and CDR2 is SVGAGI. The CDR3 spans 15 residues. Trimming at V came to 4 bases and at J to 6 bases, leaving 6 bases not matched to a gene. CDR3 region: CASSLTGGGGNEQFF. The CDR3 DNA follows: TGTGCCAGCAGTTTGACAGGGGGCGGAGGCAATGAGCAGTTCTTC.

The J gene is TRBJ2-7, the V gene TRBV19, with 9 positions matching TRBD1. After removal of 8 bases from V and 4 bases from J, the junction contained 0 bases not matched to a gene. From germline, CDR1 is LNHDA and CDR2 SQIVND (reference sequence). This CDR3 region has 11 residues. CDR3 coding DNA: TGTGCCAGTGGACAGGGGTACGAGCAGTACTTC. Translating gives CASGQGYEQYF.

The chain carries TRBV5-4 and TRBJ1-1, with 7 bases lining up with TRBD1. The CDR3 has 17 residues. V gave up 4 bases and J gave up 1 base; unmatched junction bases: 13. In germline, CDR1 is SGHNT, CDR2 YYREEE (reference sequence). CDR3 sequence: CASSKGGQGVGNTEAFF. CDR3 nucleotide sequence: TGTGCCAGCAGCAAAGGTGGCCAGGGGGTCGGGAACACTGAAGCTTTCTTT.

The chain employs TRBV7-9 and TRBJ1-1, with D maybe TRBD1 (6 bases). V was trimmed by 5 bases and J by 1 base, leaving 11 bases between them. Germline assignment: CDR1 SEHNR and CDR2 FQNEAQ (reference sequence). The length of the CDR3 is 14 residues. This CDR3 reads CASSVPGQNTEAFF. CDR3 in DNA: TGTGCCAGCAGCGTCCCGGGACAGAACACTGAAGCTTTCTTT.

This chain connects TRBV30 to TRBJ1-4; 8 bases agree with TRBD1. Germline V gives CDR1 GTSNPN, CDR2 SVGIG (reference sequence). The CDR3 totals 15 residues. With 4 bases clipped from V and 6 bases from J, the junction kept 10 bases outside the gene matches. CDR3 nucleotides: TGTGCCTGGAATACGGGACAGGTGGATCATGAAAAACTGTTTTTT. As protein: CAWNTGQVDHEKLFF.

The chain links TRBV7-2 to TRBJ2-1, with D perhaps matching TRBD1 (6 bases). CDR3 length: 16 amino acids. V lost 1 base to trimming and J lost 7 bases, with 17 bases between them. CDR1 is SGHTA, CDR2 FQGNSA, per germline. The CDR3 here is CASSLEGTPGRNEQFF. CDR3 DNA sequence: TGTGCCAGCAGCTTAGAGGGGACACCCGGCCGGAATGAGCAGTTCTTC. Variable domain in full (rest from reference TRBV7-2 and TRBJ2-1): GAGVSQSPSNKVTEKGKDVELRCDPISGHTALYWYRQSLGQGLEFLIYFQGNSAPDKSGLPSDRFSAERTGGSVSTLTIQRTQQEDSAVYLCASSLEGTPGRNEQFFGPGTRLTVL.